This T cell receptor (beta chain) derives from a study of cytomegalovirus exposure and HLA in healthy donors (dated by TCRdb to 2016 to 2017). General notes on the study: According to an earlier analysis of several hundred of the donors, 150 million to 200 million T cells yielded 117 million unique TCR beta sequences and 276 Gb of sequence data. Along with the approximately 700-subject first cohort, a separate validation cohort of over 90 different subjects was used. An early release covering around 630 HLA-typed donors comprised approximately 290 gigabases of sequencing data and around 80 million unique TCR sequences. Among roughly 370 genotyped donors of the cohort, an average of around 240,000 unique TCR beta nucleotide sequences were sequenced per donor, roughly 20% of them non-productive. The study aimed to test whether cataloging public T cell receptors could reveal signatures of past pathogen exposure. Donor age, sex, ethnicity and CMV serostatus were collected together with the repertoire data. Every discovery cohort repertoire had been produced on one sequencing platform. To study patterns of TCR occurrence, a later analysis re-analyzed previously published TCR beta repertoires from around 700 donors and added high-resolution HLA genotyping. An earlier analysis of roughly 600 of the donors used high-throughput TCR beta sequencing to judge whether each TCR beta V gene segment behaved as functional or pseudogenic. Rather than drawing on any new phenotypic data, the later analysis identified candidate immune exposures from TCR beta sequences and the way those sequences occurred across donors. The number of typed donors differed by locus: roughly 629-640 for A, B, C, DRB1 and DQB1; 500 to 550 for DQA1; approximately 600 for DPA1; and around 470 for DPB1. Genome-wide SNP genotypes for about 55% of the 666 donors were used in a later genetic analysis, which treated that subset as a discovery cohort. The T cell repertoires of several hundred subjects were profiled by immunosequencing and related to cytomegalovirus serostatus. Class I and class II HLA loci were covered by the typing at four-digit resolution. To predict cytomegalovirus infection status, the study brought together high-throughput TCR immunosequencing, statistical association of individual TCRs with disease status, and machine learning. Because of strong linkage in the cohort, roughly five DR-DQ haplotypes were treated as single units for association and clustering. Among the roughly 390 genotyped donors, around 81% belonged to the genetic ancestry cluster associated with self-reported Caucasian donors.

The library was produced with the immunoSEQ multiplex PCR assay. For the multiplex PCR, a mixture combining 60 forward primers for TCR Vbeta segments and 13 reverse primers for TCR Jbeta segments was used. A multiplex PCR assay on genomic DNA amplified the CDR3 region of rearranged TCR beta genes. Amplified TCR beta libraries were sequenced as 87-base-pair reads on the Illumina HiSeq System. The authors processed their data as follows. A later analysis tallied 75 million to 85 million unique TCR beta chains across the 550 to 850 repertoires, and approximately 9.9 million of those chains were shared by two or more donors. Raw reads were error-corrected and collapsed into unique sequences by a nearest-neighbor algorithm in which closely related sequences were merged to remove PCR and sequencing errors. To assign V, D and J gene segments, CDR3 sequences were aligned to IMGT reference sequences. For a sequence to be retained, at least a six-nucleotide match to both a V gene segment and a J gene segment was required. Rearrangements were called productive when the CDR3 lacked stop codons and stayed in frame with V and J; all others were non-productive. Following IMGT convention, CDR3 was defined as the stretch from the second conserved V-encoded cysteine to the conserved J-encoded phenylalanine. The earlier analysis of about 620 of the donors excluded sequences that lacked an unambiguous match to a single V gene segment. In an earlier analysis of some 590 of the donors, a V segment was called functional when productive rearrangements were above 56.7%, and segregating when the standard deviation between donors exceeded 5%. To diagnose cytomegalovirus status from the catalog of TCR beta chain sequences, a statistical classification framework was built. V and J gene assignment, in a later analysis, came from comparing TCR nucleotide sequences with IMGT/GENE-DB human TR gene sequences. A later analysis assigned CDR3 sequences and most-parsimonious VDJ recombination scenarios with the TCRdist pipeline. In a later analysis, every TCR beta chain was defined by the combination of its CDR3 amino acid sequence and its V-gene family, and reads without a unique V-gene family were dropped. A later analysis removed over 500 highly shared, low-generation-probability nucleotide sequences to deal with suspected cross-contamination and a sequencing artifact. A later analysis calculated a clonal expansion index for each public chain from normalized within-repertoire ranks of inferred template counts. In a later analysis, generation probabilities were computed using a VDJ recombination model fitted to out-of-frame rearrangements, and the results were checked against IGoR. A later analysis scored TCR-TCR, TCR-HLA and TCR-CMV co-occurrence with hypergeometric tests, applying a repertoire-size bias correction to TCR pairs. In a later analysis, false discovery rates were estimated by permuting HLA or CMV assignments 20 times. In a later analysis, co-occurring TCRs were grouped with DBSCAN, and TCRdist sequence similarity was added when clustering was performed within HLA-allele-positive subsets. Repertoires with fewer than 30,000 or more than 120,000 public chains, plus five repertoires with anomalous nucleotide sharing, were excluded from co-occurrence clustering. Imported from immuneACCESS, the table was reduced by TCRdb to in-frame sequences with V and J called. These copies leave out some clones; in studies compared against another copy, an unresolved V gene accounts for under half, and the cause of the remainder is not known. V and J calls and clone size come straight from that table; D and trimming were deduced from the DNA. In this sample the table shows approximately 220,000 clones, about 77% of which occur a single time. The ten most abundant clones make up 1.5% to 2% of the sample.

Results the study describes overall, beyond this receptor: While some public TCRs were present in many individuals, most TCR sequences turned up only very rarely across donors. The classifier was reported to diagnose cytomegalovirus status with high specificity and sensitivity in both the original cohort and the validation cohort. The authors suggested that the approach could potentially be extended to other disease states and immunological phenotypes. A group of highly shared sequence variants was considered likely to be a technical artifact of the sequencing pipeline. CMV serostatus was the only immune exposure information available for the cohort. Roughly uniform sequencing depth across donors was assumed in presence/absence analyses, although this assumption may not hold. Linkage disequilibrium might explain the correlated functional status among segregating V segments, but an unknown experimental factor could not be excluded. In an earlier analysis of some 500 of the donors, most TCR beta V segments appeared in productive rearrangements about 87% or about 30% of the time, broadly matching IMGT annotations. Strong co-occurrence of HLA alleles, especially DR and DQ, made assigning TCR associations to individual alleles difficult. Because some donors lacked HLA typing at each locus, the association tests relied only on the typed subset. According to a later analysis, TCR association rates differed among HLA loci, with DRB1 alleles showing the most associated TCRs and HLA-C alleles showing the fewest. The cohort was sequenced for TCR beta chains only, and without alpha or paired-chain data the features that could be detected were limited. The earlier analysis of 587 of the donors excluded 15 to 20 rarely observed V segments, including chromosome 9 orphons, because counts were too low. A further reported finding was that TCR beta sequences accurately predicted the HLA-A and HLA-B alleles for most subjects in the first cohort. In a later genetic analysis, fewer N-insertions in productive TCRs were reported among donors in an Asian-associated ancestry cluster than the roughly 700-donor mean. Specific HLA alleles were associated with some 15,000 TCR beta sequences at a false discovery rate of 0.05 in a later analysis. Most CMV-associated TCR beta chains appeared to be HLA-restricted in a later analysis, and the HLA associations seemed to be driven largely by CMV exposure. Compared with equally common non-associated chains, HLA-associated TCR beta chains in a later analysis were more clonally expanded and had lower generation probabilities. Several of the top co-occurrence clusters appeared to be linked to parvovirus B19, influenza, CMV and Epstein-Barr virus, according to a later analysis. A later genetic analysis associated a missense DCLRE1C variant with V-gene and J-gene trimming of TCR beta chains, and an independent cohort replicated the association. In the study, around 160 TCR beta chains were listed as associated with cytomegalovirus. In vitro tests confirmed that a few of the cytomegalovirus-associated TCR beta chains recognize cytomegalovirus antigens.

As for this clone: Its antigen is not yet known. Per-nucleotide qualities are absent, and no much larger clonotype sits a single base away.

The cohort was made up of about 610 healthy bone marrow donors. At the time of sampling, all cohort members were nominally healthy, though unrecorded immune exposures were likely present. The donor was CMV seronegative and belonged to the group of over 300 seronegative cohort members. Every donor gave a peripheral blood sample, and the peripheral blood mononuclear cells from that sample were used for TCR beta sequencing. Genomic DNA extraction from the blood cell samples was performed with the Qiagen DNeasy Blood Extraction Kit. The receptor comes from a woman aged 25-40 years in good health and CMV-seronegative. The specimen sequenced was PBMCs.

The sequenced DNA is TGTGCCAGCAGCACAGGGCTCTATGGCTACACCTTC. Its amino acids are CASSTGLYGYTF. This chain is built from TRBV27 and TRBJ1-2; the D gene is perhaps TRBD1, on 6 matching bases. In the germline V gene (reference sequence), CDR1 corresponds to MNHEY and CDR2 to SMNVEV. From cysteine to phenylalanine, the CDR3 is 12 amino acids long. Only the CDR3 portion is preserved as DNA: 36 bases, with reading frame beginning at the first base. V loses 6 bases, J loses 4 bases, and the germline ends lie 9 bases apart.